These 13 T cell receptor beta chains were all obtained from the same sample, sequenced in a study of cytotoxic CD8 clonotypes in ibrutinib-treated CLL. Sequencing was performed with immunoSEQ multiplex PCR; in TCRdb, only in-frame clones are kept and a portion is missing. The sample includes 120,000 to 150,000 clones, 77% of them seen just once. The specimen was PBMCs, collected after 12 months of ibrutinib treatment. The receptor set was obtained from a human donor with chronic lymphocytic leukemia.

The chain uses TRBV7-9 and TRBJ2-7, with a possible D match to TRBD1 (6 bases). The CDR3 is 14 residues long. Per the germline V gene, CDR1 is SEHNR and CDR2 is FQNEAQ (reference sequence). The ends were cut back, 1 base at V and 2 bases at J, with 9 bases in the middle. The CDR3 protein is CASSLGNRAYEQYF. The CDR3 DNA reads as TGTGCCAGCAGCTTAGGTAACAGGGCCTACGAGCAGTACTTC.

The chain joins TRBV19 to TRBJ2-3, with 7 positions matching TRBD1. The germline CDR1 and CDR2 sequences are LNHDA and SQIVND (reference sequence). Losses at the gene ends were 8 bases for V and 3 bases for J; bases not matched to a gene: 14. The CDR3 length is 16 residues. The CDR3 here is CASCTARQGRTDTQYF. Written as DNA, the CDR3 is TGTGCCAGTTGCACCGCCCGACAGGGAAGGACAGATACGCAGTATTTT. The full variable domain, in which reference TRBV19 and TRBJ2-3 provide the parts outside the CDR3, is DGGITQSPKYLFRKEGQNVTLSCEQNLNHDAMYWYRQDPGQGLRLIYYSQIVNDFQKGDIAEGYSVSREKKESFPLTVTSAQKNPTAFYLCASCTARQGRTDTQYFGPGTRLTVL.

The chain has TRBV7-3 and TRBJ2-2; D possibly corresponds to TRBD2 (5 bases). Per the germline V gene, CDR1 is SGHTA and CDR2 is FQGTGA. The germline V and J ends were trimmed by 4 bases and 0 bases, with 15 bases remaining between them. The CDR3 runs to 17 residues. The CDR3 reads CASSSPHTRANTGELFF. The CDR3 bases are TGTGCCAGCAGCTCACCACACACTAGGGCGAACACCGGGGAGCTGTTTTTT.

The V call is TRBV4-1, the J call TRBJ1-2; TRBD1 aligns across 10 bases. The CDR3 extends over 15 amino acids. Germline CDR1 is MGHRA and CDR2 is YSYEKL. J lost 6 bases, V lost 6 bases, and 10 bases had no gene match. Here the CDR3 reads CASRKPGQGIDGYTF. In DNA, the CDR3 is TGCGCCAGCAGAAAACCGGGACAGGGGATAGATGGCTACACCTTC.

V and J are TRBV5-1 and TRBJ2-7; D might be TRBD1 (5 bases). V gave up 0 bases and J gave up 0 bases, with 13 bases separating them. The germline V gene encodes CDR1 SGHRS and CDR2 YFSETQ. This CDR3 has 16 residues. CDR3 sequence reads: CASSLGWGPSSYEQYF. The DNA of the CDR3 is TGCGCCAGCAGCTTGGGGTGGGGCCCTAGCTCCTACGAGCAGTACTTC.

In its sample, this clone was seen a few times. The V call is TRBV21-1, the J call TRBJ2-2; TRBD1, the table's D call, lacks a check against the DNA. TRBV21-1 represents a pseudogene. CDR3 length equals 16 residues. The CDR3 spells CASSTTNRGGTGELFF. CDR3 DNA sequence: TGTGCCAGCAGCACCACTAACAGGGGCGGGACCGGGGAGCTGTTTTTT.

This clone was recorded only once. The chain uses TRBV6-5 and TRBJ2-7, with D unresolved. Germline values: CDR1 MNHEY, CDR2 SVGAGI. V dropped 6 bases and J dropped 4 bases, with 13 bases sitting between them. The CDR3 loop spans 13 amino acids. The CDR3: CASSRAFGYEQYF. The CDR3, as DNA: TGTGCCAGCAGCCGCGCGTTCGGGTACGAGCAGTACTTC.

The chain combines TRBV18 with TRBJ2-7; no clear D gene. Germline V lookup: CDR1 KGHSH, CDR2 LQKENI. V gave up 3 bases and J gave up 5 bases, with 8 bases separating them. The CDR3 is 12 residues long. The CDR3 is CASSPYSDEQYF. Written as DNA, the CDR3 is TGTGCCAGCTCACCCTACTCGGACGAGCAGTACTTC.

This clone was detected only a few times. This rearrangement joins TRBV28 to TRBJ2-7; D unclear. The CDR3 is 12 residues long. V was trimmed by 10 bases and J by 3 bases, leaving 13 bases between them. Germline V lookup: CDR1 MDHEN, CDR2 SYDVKM. The CDR3 loop reads CATCGPYYEQYF. The DNA of the CDR3 is TGTGCCACCTGCGGCCCTTACTACGAGCAGTACTTC.

The chain carries TRBV28 and TRBJ1-6; possibly TRBD1 for D (6 bases). Germline V gives CDR1 MDHEN, CDR2 SYDVKM. The CDR3 spans 17 residues. The V gene lost 6 bases and the J gene lost 0 bases, with 15 bases spanning the gap. Here the CDR3 DNA reads TGTGCCAGCAGGATGGGGCAGGGGAGCTCCTATAATTCACCCCTCCACTTT. Translation gives CASRMGQGSSYNSPLHF.

This clone was seen a single time. The rearrangement joins TRBV19 to TRBJ1-5; the match to TRBD1 covers 9 bases. The length of the CDR3 is 14 residues. V was clipped by 5 bases and J by 3 bases; unmatched bases: 2. CDR1 is LNHDA, CDR2 SQIVND, per germline (reference sequence). CDR3 DNA sequence: TGTGCCAGTAGTGGGACAGGGTCCAATCAGCCCCAGCATTTT. It codes for CASSGTGSNQPQHF.

The CDR3 DNA sequence: TGTGCCAGCTCTTTGGGACAGGGACGTGAAAAACTGTTTTTT. Translation gives CASSLGQGREKLFF. This rearrangement joins TRBV28 to TRBJ1-4; 9 bases align to TRBD1. The CDR3 sequence is 14 residues long. V was clipped by 8 bases and J by 7 bases; unmatched bases: 8. CDR1 is MDHEN, CDR2 SYDVKM, per germline.

This clone was observed a handful of times. The chain combines TRBV28 with TRBJ2-7; a possible D gene is TRBD1 (6 bases). The CDR3 consists of 12 residues. Trimming took off 7 bases at V and 7 bases at J, with 14 bases between the two ends. Germline V lookup: CDR1 MDHEN, CDR2 SYDVKM. CDR3 in DNA: TGTGCCAGCAATACAGGGTCCAGAGAGCAGTACTTC. Translation gives CASNTGSREQYF.